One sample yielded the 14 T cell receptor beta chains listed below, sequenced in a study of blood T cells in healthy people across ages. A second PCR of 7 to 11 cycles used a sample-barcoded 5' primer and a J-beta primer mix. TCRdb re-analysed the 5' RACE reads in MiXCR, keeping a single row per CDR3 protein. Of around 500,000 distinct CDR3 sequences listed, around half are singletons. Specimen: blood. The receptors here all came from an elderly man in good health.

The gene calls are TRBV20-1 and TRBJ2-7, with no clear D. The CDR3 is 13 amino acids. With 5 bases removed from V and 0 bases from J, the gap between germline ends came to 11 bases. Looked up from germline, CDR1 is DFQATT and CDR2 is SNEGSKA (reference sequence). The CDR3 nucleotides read TGCAGTGCTCTAAACCGCCCCTCCTACGAGCAGTACTTC. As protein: CSALNRPSYEQYF.

CDR3 protein: CASGSGNEQYF. CDR3 DNA: TGTGCCAGCGGGTCGGGGAACGAGCAGTACTTC. The chain carries TRBV7-2 and TRBJ2-5, with D possibly matching TRBD2 (5 bases). Judging by the DNA end, TRBJ2-7 fits better; the J call may be wrong. This CDR3 is built from 11 residues. Per the germline V gene, CDR1 is SGHTA and CDR2 is FQGNSA.

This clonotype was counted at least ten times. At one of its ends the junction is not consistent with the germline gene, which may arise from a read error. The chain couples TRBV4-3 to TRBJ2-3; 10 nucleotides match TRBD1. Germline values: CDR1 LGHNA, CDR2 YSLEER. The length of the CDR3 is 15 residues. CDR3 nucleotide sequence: TGTGCCAGCAGTCAAGACAGGGGGCGAACAGATACGCAGTATTTT. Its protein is CASSQDRGRTDTQYF.

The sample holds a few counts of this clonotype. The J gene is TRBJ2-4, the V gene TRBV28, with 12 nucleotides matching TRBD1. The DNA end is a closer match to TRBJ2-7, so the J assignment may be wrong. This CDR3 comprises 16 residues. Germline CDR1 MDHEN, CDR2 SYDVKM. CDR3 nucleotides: TGTGCCAGCAGTTCCGGGACAGGGGGCGGATTCTACGAGCAGTACTTC. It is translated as CASSSGTGGGFYEQYF.

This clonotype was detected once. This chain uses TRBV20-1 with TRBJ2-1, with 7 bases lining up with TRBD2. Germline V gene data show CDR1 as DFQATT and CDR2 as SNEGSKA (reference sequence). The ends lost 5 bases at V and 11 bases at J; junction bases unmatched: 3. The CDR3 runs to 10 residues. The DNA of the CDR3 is TGCAGTGCTCCCGGGAGGAAGCAGTTCTTC. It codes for CSAPGRKQFF.

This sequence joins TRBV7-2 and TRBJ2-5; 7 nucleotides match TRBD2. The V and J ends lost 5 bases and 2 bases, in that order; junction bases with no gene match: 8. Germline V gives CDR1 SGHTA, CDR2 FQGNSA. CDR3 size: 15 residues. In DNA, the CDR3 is TGTGCCAGCAGCCGGCGGGGAGGGGTTCAAGAGACCCAGTACTTC. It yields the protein CASSRRGGVQETQYF.

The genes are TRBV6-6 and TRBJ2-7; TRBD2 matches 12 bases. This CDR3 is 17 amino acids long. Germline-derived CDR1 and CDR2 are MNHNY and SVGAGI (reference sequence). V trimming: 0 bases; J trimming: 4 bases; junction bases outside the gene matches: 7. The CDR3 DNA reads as TGTGCCAGCAGTTACTCCGGGACTAGCGGGTTATCTTACGAGCAGTACTTC. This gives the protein CASSYSGTSGLSYEQYF.

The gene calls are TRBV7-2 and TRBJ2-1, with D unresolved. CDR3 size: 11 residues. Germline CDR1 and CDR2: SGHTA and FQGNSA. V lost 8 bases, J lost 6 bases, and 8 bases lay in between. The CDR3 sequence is CASGRLNEQFF. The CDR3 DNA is TGTGCCAGCGGGCGACTCAATGAGCAGTTCTTC.

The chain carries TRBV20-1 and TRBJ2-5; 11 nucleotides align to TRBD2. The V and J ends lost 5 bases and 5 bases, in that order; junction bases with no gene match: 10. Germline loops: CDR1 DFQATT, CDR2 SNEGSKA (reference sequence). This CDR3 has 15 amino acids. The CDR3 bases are TGCAGTGCTTACCCGGCTAGCGGGGGGTCGGAGACCCAGTACTTC. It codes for CSAYPASGGSETQYF.

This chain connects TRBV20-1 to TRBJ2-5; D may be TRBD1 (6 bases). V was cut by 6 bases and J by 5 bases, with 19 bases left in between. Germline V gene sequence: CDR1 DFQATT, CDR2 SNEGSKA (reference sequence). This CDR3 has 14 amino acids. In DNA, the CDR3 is TGCAGTGCACAGAGACACAGGGTACGGGAGACCCAGTACTTC. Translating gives CSAQRHRVRETQYF.

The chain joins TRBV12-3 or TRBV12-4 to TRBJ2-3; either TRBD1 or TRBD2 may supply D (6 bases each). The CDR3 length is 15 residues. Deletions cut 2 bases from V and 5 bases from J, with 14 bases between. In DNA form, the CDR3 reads TGTGCCAGCAGTTTACAGGGGCCGGGGGTAGATACGCAGTATTTT. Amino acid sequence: CASSLQGPGVDTQYF.

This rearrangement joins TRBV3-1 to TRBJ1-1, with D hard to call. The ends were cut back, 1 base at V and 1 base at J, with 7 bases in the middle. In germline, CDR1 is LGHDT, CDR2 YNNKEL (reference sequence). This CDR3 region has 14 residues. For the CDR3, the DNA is TGTGCCAGCAGCCAAGGCGGGCCGAACACTGAAGCTTTCTTT. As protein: CASSQGGPNTEAFF.

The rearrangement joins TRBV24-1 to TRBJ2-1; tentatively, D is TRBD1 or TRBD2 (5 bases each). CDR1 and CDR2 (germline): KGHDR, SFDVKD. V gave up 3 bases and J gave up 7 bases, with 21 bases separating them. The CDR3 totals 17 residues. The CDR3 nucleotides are TGTGCCACCAGTGATGCTGCCGGGACCCTAAAAAGGAATGAGCAGTTCTTC. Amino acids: CATSDAAGTLKRNEQFF.

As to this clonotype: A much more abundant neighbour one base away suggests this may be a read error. The CDR3 loop reads CASSPDPFSSYNEQYF. The CDR3 DNA is TGCGCCAGCAGCCCGGACCCTTTTAGCTCCTACAATGAGCAGTACTTC. The chain couples TRBV4-3 to TRBJ2-1; unclear D gene. The J call could be wrong; TRBJ2-7 is a better fit for the DNA end. This CDR3 comprises 16 residues. In germline, CDR1 is LGHNA, CDR2 YSLEER.